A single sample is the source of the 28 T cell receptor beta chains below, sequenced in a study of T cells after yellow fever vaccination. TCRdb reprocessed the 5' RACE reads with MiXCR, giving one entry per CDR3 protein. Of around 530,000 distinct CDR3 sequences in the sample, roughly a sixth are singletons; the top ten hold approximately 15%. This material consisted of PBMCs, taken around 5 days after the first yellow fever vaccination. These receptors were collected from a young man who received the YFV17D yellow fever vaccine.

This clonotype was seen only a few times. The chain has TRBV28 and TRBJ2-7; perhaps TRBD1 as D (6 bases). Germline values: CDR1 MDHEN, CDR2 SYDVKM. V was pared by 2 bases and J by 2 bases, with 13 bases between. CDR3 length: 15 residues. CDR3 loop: CASSLQSDRTYEQYV. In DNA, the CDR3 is TGTGCCAGCAGTTTACAGTCAGACAGGACCTACGAGCAGTACGTC.

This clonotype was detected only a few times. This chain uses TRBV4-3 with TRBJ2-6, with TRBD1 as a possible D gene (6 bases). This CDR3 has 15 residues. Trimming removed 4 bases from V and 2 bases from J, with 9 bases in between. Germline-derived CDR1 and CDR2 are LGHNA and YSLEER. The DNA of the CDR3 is TGCGCCAGCAGCCCTTACAGGGCTGGGGCCAACGTCCTGACTTTC. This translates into CASSPYRAGANVLTF.

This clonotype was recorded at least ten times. CDR3 bases: TGTGCCAGCTCACCTCCTGGAGCGGGGGGCAATGAGCAGTTCTTC. Its translation: CASSPPGAGGNEQFF. The chain couples TRBV18 to TRBJ2-1; 9 bases agree with TRBD2. The germline gives CDR1 KGHSH, CDR2 LQKENI. The V segment lost 3 bases and the J segment 6 bases; nucleotides outside the gene matches: 6. The CDR3 is 15 residues long.

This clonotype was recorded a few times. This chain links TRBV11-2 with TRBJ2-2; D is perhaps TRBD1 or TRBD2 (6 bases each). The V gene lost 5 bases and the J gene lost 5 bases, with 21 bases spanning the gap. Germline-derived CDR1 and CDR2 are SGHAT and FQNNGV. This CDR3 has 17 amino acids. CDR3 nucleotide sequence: TGTGCCAGCAGCACCCCTAGCGTGGGGGCAGGTACCGGGGAGCTGTTTTTT. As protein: CASSTPSVGAGTGELFF.

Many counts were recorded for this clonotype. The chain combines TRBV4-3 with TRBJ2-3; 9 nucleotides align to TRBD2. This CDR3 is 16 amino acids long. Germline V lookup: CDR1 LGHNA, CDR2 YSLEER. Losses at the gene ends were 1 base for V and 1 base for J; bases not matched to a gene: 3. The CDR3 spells CASSQGAGGGTDTQYF. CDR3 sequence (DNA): TGCGCCAGCAGCCAAGGAGCGGGGGGAGGCACAGATACGCAGTATTTT.

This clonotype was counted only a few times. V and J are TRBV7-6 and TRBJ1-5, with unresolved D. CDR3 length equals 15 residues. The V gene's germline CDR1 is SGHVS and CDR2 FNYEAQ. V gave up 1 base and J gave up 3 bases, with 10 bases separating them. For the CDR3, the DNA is TGTGCCAGCAGCTTAGGGGCCAGTAACAATCAGCCCCAGCATTTT. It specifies CASSLGASNNQPQHF.

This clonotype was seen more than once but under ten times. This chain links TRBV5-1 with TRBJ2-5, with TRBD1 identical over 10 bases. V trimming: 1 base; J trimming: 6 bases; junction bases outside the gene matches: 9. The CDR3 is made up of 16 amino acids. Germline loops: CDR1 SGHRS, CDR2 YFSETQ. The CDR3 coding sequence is TGCGCCAGCAGCTTGCTTGGACAGGGGGGAATCAAGACCCAGTACTTC. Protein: CASSLLGQGGIKTQYF.

The CDR3 region has the DNA TGTGCCAGCAGTTACTCGGGTGGCGCAGGTGGGGCCTACGAGCAGTACTTC. It yields the protein CASSYSGGAGGAYEQYF. This chain links TRBV6-5 with TRBJ2-7; no clear D. Germline-derived CDR1 and CDR2 are MNHEY and SVGAGI. Trimming stripped 0 bases from V and 2 bases from J, with 17 bases between. This CDR3 comprises 17 residues.

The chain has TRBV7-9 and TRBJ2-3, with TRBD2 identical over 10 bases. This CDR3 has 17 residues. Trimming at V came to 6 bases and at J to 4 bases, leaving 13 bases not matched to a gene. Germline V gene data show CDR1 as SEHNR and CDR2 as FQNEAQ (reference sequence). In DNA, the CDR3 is TGTGCCAGCAGATTAACGACTAGCGGGTATGCATCAGATACGCAGTATTTT. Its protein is CASRLTTSGYASDTQYF.

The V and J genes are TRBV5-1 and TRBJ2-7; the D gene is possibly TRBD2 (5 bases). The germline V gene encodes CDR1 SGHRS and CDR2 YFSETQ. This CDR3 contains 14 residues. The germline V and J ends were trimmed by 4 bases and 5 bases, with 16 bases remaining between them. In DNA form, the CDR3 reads TGCGCCAGCAGCGCACGGCAGTTCGGGGACGAGCAGTACTTC. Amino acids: CASSARQFGDEQYF.

Written as DNA, the CDR3 is TGTGCCAGCAGCTTATTGCGGGGGTGGGAGCAGTACGTC. Translation gives CASSLLRGWEQYV. The V and J genes are TRBV5-6 and TRBJ2-7, with 7 nucleotides matching TRBD2. The CDR3 spans 13 residues. Germline CDR1 is SGHDT and CDR2 is YYEEEE. The V segment lost 2 bases and the J segment 7 bases; nucleotides outside the gene matches: 6.

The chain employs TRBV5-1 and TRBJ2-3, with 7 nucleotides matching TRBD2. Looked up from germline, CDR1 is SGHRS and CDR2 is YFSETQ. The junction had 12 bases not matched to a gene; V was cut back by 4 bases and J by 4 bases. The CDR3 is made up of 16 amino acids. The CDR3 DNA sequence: TGCGCCAGCAGCAGACCGATACAGCGGGGCCCAGATACGCAGTATTTT. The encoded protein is CASSRPIQRGPDTQYF.

This CDR3 is CASSLDGRTGELFF. The DNA of the CDR3 is TGTGCCAGCAGCTTAGACGGGAGGACCGGGGAGCTGTTTTTT. The V call is TRBV7-2, the J call TRBJ2-2; the match to TRBD2 covers 7 bases. The CDR3 is made up of 14 amino acids. Trimming removed 1 base from V and 5 bases from J; junction bases left unmatched: 1. Germline V gives CDR1 SGHTA, CDR2 FQGNSA.

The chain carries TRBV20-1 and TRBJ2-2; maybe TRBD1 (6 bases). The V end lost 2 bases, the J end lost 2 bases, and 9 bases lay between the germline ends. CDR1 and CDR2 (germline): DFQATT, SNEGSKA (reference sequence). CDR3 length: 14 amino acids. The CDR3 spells CSARQGFNTGELFF. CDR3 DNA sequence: TGCAGTGCTAGACAGGGGTTTAACACCGGGGAGCTGTTTTTT.

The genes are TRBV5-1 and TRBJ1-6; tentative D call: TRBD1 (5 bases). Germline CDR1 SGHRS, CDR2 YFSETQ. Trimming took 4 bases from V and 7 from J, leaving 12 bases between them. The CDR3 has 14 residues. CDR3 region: CASSEGPRNSPLHF. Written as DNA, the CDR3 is TGCGCCAGCAGCGAGGGACCGCGAAATTCACCCCTCCACTTT.

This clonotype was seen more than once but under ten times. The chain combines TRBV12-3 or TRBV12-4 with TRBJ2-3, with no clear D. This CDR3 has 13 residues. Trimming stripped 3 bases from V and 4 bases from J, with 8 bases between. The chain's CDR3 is CASSFAVADTQYF. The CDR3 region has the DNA TGTGCCAGCAGTTTTGCCGTTGCAGATACGCAGTATTTT.

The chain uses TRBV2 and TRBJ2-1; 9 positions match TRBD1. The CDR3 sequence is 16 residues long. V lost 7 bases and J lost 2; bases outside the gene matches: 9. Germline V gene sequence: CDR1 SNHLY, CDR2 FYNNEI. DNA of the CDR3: TGTGCCAGCACCCGAAGGGACAGGGTGGCCTACAATGAGCAGTTCTTC. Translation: CASTRRDRVAYNEQFF.

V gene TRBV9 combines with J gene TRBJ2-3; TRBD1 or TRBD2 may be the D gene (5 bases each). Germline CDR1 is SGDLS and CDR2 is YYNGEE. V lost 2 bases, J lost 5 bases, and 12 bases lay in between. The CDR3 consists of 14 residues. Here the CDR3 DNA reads TGTGCCAGCAGCGTCGGAGGACATCTAGATACGCAGTATTTT. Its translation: CASSVGGHLDTQYF.

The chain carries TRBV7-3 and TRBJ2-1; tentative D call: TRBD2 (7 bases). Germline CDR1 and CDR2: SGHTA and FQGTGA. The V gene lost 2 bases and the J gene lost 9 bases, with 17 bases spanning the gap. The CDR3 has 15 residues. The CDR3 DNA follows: TGTGCCAGCAGCTTACTCTCCGGGGGGCTGTCTGAGCAGTTCTTC. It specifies CASSLLSGGLSEQFF.

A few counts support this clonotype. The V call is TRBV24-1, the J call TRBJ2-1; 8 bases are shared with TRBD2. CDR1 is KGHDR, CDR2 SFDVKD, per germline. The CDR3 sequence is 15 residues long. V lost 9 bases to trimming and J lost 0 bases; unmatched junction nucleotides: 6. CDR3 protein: CATRGGPSSYNEQFF. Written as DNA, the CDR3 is TGTGCCACCCGGGGGGGGCCGAGCTCCTACAATGAGCAGTTCTTC.

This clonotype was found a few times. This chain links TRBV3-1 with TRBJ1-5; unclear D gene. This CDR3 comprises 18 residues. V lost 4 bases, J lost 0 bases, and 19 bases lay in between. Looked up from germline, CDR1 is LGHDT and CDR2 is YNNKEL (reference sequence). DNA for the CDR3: TGTGCCAGCAGCCCCCCCGGCTGGGCAACCTATAGCAATCAGCCCCAGCATTTT. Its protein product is CASSPPGWATYSNQPQHF.

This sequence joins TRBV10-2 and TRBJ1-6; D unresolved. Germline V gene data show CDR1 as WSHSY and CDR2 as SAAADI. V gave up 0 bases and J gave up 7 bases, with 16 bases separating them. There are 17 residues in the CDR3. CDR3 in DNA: TGCGCCAGCAGTGAGTCGCTAGGCGTCGTATACAATTCACCCCTCCACTTT. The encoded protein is CASSESLGVVYNSPLHF.

The CDR3 DNA follows: TGTGCCAGCAGCTCCGCTAACGGGAGGGACACTGAAGCTTTCTTT. Translated: CASSSANGRDTEAFF. The genes are TRBV7-9 and TRBJ1-1; D gene uncertain. CDR3 length: 15 residues. Germline CDR1 is SEHNR and CDR2 is FQNEAQ (reference sequence). V lost 4 bases and J 3 bases, leaving 15 bases between the germline ends.

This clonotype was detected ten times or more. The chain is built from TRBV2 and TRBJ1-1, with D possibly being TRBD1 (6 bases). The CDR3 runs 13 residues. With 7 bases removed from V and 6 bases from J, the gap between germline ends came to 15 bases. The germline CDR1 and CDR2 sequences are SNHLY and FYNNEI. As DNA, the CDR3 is TGTGCCAGCACCCTCGGGGAGGGGGCTGAAGCTTTCTTT. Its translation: CASTLGEGAEAFF.

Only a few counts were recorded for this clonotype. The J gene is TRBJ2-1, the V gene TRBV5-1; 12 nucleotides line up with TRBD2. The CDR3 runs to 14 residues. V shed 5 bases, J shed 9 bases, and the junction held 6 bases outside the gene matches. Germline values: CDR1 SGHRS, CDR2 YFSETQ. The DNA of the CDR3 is TGCGCCAGCAGGCCGGGACTAGCGGGTAGTGAGCAGTTCTTC. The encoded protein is CASRPGLAGSEQFF.

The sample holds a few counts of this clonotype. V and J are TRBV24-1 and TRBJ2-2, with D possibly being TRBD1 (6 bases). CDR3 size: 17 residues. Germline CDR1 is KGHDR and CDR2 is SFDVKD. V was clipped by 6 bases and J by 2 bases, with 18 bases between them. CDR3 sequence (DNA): TGTGCCACCAGTCCCAACCCCGGGACACCTAACACCGGGGAGCTGTTTTTT. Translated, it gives CATSPNPGTPNTGELFF.

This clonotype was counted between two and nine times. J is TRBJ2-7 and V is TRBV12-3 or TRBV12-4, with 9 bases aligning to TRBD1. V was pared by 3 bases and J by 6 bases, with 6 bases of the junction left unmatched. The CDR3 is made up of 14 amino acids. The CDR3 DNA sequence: TGTGCCAGCAGTTTTTCGGGACAGGGTGGCGAGCAGTACGTC. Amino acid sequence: CASSFSGQGGEQYV.

The CDR3 loop is CASSSMGTRGGEQFF. The CDR3 nucleotides are TGTGCCAGCAGCTCCATGGGGACCCGCGGCGGGGAGCAGTTCTTC. This rearrangement joins TRBV7-2 to TRBJ2-1, with D possibly called TRBD1 or TRBD2 (5 bases each). Trimming removed 4 bases from V and 10 bases from J, with 20 bases in between. This CDR3 spans 15 amino acids. CDR1 is SGHTA and CDR2 is FQGNSA in the germline V gene.